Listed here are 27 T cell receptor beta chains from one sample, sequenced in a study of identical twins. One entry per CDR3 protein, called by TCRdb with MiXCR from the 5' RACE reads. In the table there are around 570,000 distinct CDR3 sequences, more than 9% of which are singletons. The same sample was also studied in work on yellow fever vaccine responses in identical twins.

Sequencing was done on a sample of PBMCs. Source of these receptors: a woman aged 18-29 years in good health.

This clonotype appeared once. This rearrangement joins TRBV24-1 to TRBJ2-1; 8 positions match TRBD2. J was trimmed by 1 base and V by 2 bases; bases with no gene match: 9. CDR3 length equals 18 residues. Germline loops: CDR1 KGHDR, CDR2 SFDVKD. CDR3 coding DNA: TGTGCCACCAGTGATTGGGACGTGACGGGGGGGTCCTACAATGAGCAGTTCTTC. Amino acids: CATSDWDVTGGSYNEQFF.

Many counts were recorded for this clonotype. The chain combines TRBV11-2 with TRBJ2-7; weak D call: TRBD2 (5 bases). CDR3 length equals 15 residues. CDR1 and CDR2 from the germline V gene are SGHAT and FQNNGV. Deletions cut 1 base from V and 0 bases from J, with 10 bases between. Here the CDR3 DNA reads TGTGCCAGCAGCTTAGTCGAGGGTAGCTCCTACGAGCAGTACTTC. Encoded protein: CASSLVEGSSYEQYF.

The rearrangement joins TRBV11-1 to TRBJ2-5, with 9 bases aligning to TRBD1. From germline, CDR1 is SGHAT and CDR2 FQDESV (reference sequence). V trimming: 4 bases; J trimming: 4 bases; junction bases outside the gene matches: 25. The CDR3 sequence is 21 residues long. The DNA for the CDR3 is TGTGCCAGCAGCTCCCCCTCTCCGGGACAGGGTTTGTCTGGAGGCCCAGAGACCCAGTACTTC. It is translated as CASSSPSPGQGLSGGPETQYF.

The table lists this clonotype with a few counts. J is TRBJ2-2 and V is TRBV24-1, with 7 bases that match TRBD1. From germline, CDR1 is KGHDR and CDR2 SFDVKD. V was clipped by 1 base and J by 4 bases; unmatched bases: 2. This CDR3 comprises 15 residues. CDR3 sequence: CATSDFSGGTGELFF. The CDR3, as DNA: TGTGCCACCAGTGATTTTTCAGGGGGCACCGGGGAGCTGTTTTTT.

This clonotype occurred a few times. CDR3 nucleotide sequence: TGTGCCAGCAGCTTAGATCTTAACTACAATGAGCAGTTCTTC. This translates into CASSLDLNYNEQFF. The rearrangement uses TRBV7-9 and TRBJ2-1; no clear D. The V gene lost 1 base and the J gene lost 3 bases, with 7 bases spanning the gap. There are 14 residues in the CDR3. Germline CDR1 and CDR2: SEHNR and FQNEAQ (reference sequence).

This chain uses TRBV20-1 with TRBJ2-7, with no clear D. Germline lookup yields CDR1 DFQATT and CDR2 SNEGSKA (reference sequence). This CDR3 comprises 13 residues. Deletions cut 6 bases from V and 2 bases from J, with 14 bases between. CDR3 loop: CSARWDNPYEQYF. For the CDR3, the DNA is TGCAGTGCCCGATGGGATAACCCCTACGAGCAGTACTTC.

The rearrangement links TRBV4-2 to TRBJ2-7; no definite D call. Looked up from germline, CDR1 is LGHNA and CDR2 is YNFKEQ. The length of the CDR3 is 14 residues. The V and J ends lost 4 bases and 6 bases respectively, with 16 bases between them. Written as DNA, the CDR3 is TGTGCCAGCAGCCTCGCGCCTCCCTTCTGCGAGCAGTACTTC. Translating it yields CASSLAPPFCEQYF.

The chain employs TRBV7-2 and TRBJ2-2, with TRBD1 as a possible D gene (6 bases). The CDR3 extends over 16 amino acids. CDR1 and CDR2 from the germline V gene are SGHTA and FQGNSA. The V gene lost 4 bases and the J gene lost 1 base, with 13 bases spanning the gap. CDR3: CASSSRGSLNTGELFF. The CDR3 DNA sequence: TGTGCCAGCAGCTCAAGGGGGTCCTTGAACACCGGGGAGCTGTTTTTT.

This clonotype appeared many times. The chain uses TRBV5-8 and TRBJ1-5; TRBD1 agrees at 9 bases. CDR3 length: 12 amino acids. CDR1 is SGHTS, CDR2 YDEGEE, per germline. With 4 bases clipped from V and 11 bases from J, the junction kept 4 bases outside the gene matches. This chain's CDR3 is CASSADRGTQHF. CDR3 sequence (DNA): TGTGCCAGCAGCGCGGACAGGGGAACCCAGCATTTT.

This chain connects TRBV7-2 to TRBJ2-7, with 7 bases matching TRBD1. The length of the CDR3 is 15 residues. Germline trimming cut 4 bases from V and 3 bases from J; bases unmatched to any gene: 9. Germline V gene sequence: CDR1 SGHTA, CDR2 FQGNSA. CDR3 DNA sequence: TGTGCCAGCAGCTCATACAGGGGCGACGGCTACGAGCAGTACTTC. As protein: CASSSYRGDGYEQYF.

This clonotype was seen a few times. The DNA of the CDR3 is TGCGCCAGCAGCTTGCCCCGGGACAGTACGTACAATGAGCAGTTCTTC. This translates into CASSLPRDSTYNEQFF. This chain links TRBV5-1 with TRBJ2-1; 7 nucleotides line up with TRBD1. V gave up 1 base and J gave up 4 bases; unmatched junction bases: 8. CDR3 size: 16 residues. Germline V CDR1 and CDR2: SGHRS, YFSETQ.

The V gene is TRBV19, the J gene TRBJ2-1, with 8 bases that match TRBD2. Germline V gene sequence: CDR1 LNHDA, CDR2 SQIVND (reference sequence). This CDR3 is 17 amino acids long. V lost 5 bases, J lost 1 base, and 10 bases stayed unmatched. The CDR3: CASSPSPGGASYNEQFF. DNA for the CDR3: TGTGCCAGTAGTCCCAGCCCGGGGGGGGCGTCCTACAATGAGCAGTTCTTC.

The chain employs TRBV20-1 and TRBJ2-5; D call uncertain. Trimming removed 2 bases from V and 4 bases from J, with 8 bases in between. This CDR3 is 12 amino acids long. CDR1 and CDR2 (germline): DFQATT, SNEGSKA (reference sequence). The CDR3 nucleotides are TGCAGTGCTAGAATTTGGGGAGAGACCCAGTACTTC. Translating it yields CSARIWGETQYF.

Here the CDR3 reads CASSYSISPNTGELFF. For the CDR3, the DNA is TGTGCCAGCAGTTACTCGATCAGTCCCAACACCGGGGAGCTGTTTTTT. The rearrangement uses TRBV6-5 and TRBJ2-2; D remains ambiguous. V lost 0 bases and J 2 bases, leaving 10 bases between the germline ends. Germline values: CDR1 MNHEY, CDR2 SVGAGI. The CDR3 extends over 16 amino acids.

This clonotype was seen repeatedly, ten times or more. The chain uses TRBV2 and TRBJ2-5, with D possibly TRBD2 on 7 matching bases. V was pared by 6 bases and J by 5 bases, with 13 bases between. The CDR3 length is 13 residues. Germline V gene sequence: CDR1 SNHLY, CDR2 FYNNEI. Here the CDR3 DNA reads TGTGCCAGCAGCGGCGGGGGCGGTGAGACCCAGTACTTC. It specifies CASSGGGGETQYF. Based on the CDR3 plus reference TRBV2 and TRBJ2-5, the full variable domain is EPEVTQTPSHQVTQMGQEVILRCVPISNHLYFYWYRQILGQKVEFLVSFYNNEISEKSEIFDDQFSVERPDGSNFTLKIRSTKLEDSAMYFCASSGGGGETQYFGPGTRLLVL.

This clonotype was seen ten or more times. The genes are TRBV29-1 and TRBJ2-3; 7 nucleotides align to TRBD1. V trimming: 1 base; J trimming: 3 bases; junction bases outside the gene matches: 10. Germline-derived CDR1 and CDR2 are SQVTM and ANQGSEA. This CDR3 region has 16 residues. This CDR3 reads CSVEGHRGLSTDTQYF. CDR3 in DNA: TGCAGCGTTGAAGGGCACAGGGGTCTGTCAACAGATACGCAGTATTTT.

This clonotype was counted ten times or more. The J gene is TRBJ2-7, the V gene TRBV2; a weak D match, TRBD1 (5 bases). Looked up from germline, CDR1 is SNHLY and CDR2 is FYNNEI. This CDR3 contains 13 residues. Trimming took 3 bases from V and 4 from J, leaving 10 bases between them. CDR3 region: CASSDSAGYEQYF. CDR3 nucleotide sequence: TGTGCCAGCAGTGATTCGGCAGGGTACGAGCAGTACTTC.

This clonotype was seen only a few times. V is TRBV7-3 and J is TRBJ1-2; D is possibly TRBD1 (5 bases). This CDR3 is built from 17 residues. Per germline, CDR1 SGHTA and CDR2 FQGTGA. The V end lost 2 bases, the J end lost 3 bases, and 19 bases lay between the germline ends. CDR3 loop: CASSLYSRAGKDYGYTF. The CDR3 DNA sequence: TGTGCCAGCAGCTTATATTCTAGGGCAGGGAAGGACTATGGCTACACCTTC.

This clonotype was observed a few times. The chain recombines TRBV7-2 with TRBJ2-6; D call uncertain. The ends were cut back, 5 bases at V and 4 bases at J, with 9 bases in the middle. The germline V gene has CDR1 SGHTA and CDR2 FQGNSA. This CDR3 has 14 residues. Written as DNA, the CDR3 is TGTGCCAGCAGCCCCGAGTCCGGGGCCAACGTCCTGACTTTC. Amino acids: CASSPESGANVLTF.

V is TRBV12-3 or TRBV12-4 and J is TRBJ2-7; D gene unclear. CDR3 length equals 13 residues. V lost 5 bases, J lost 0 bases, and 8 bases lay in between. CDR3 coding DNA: TGTGCCAGCAGTGCAGAGAACTCCTACGAGCAGTACTTC. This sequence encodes CASSAENSYEQYF.

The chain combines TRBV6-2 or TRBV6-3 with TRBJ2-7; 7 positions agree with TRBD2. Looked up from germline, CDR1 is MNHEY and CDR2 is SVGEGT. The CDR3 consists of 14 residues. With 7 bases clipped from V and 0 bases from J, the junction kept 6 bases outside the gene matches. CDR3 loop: CASTVGGASYEQYF. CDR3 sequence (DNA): TGTGCCAGCACTGTGGGAGGGGCCTCCTACGAGCAGTACTTC.

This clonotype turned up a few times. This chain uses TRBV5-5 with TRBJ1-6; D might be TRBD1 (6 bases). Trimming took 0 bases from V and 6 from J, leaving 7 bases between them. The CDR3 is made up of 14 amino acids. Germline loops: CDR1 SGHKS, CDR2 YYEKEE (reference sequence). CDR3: CASSLGTANSPLHF. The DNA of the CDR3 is TGTGCCAGCAGCTTGGGGACAGCTAATTCACCCCTCCACTTT.

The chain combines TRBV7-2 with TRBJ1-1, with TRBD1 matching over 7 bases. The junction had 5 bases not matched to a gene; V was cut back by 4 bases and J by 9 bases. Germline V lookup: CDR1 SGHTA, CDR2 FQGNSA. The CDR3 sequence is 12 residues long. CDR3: CASSSSTGQAFF. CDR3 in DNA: TGTGCCAGCAGCTCCTCGACAGGGCAAGCTTTCTTT.

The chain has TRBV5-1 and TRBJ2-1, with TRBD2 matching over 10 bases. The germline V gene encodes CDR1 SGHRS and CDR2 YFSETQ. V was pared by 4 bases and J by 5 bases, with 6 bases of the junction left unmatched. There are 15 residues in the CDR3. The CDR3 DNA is TGCGCCAGCAGCCAACTAGCGGGGATCCACAATGAGCAGTTCTTC. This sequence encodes CASSQLAGIHNEQFF.

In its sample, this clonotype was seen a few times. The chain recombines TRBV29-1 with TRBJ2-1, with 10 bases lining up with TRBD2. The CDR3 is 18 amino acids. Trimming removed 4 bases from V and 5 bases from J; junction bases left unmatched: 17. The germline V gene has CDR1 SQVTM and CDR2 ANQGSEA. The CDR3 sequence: CSVVLQGAPSGSNNEQFF. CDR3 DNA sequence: TGCAGCGTTGTCCTCCAGGGGGCCCCTAGCGGGAGCAACAATGAGCAGTTCTTC.

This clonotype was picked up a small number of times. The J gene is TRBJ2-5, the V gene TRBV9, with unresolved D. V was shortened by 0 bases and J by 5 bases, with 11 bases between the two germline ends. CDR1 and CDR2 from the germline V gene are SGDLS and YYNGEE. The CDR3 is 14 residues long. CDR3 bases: TGTGCCAGCAGCGTAGCCTCCCTGTCGGAGACCCAGTACTTC. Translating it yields CASSVASLSETQYF.

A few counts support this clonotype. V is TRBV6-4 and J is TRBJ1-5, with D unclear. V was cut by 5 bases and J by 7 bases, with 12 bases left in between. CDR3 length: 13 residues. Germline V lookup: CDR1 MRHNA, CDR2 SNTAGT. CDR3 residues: CASSRTLSQPQHF. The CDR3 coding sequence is TGTGCCAGCAGTAGGACCTTGAGCCAGCCCCAGCATTTT.